Here is one T cell receptor beta chain with its context. Its antigen remains unknown. This entry is derived from a study of shared clonotypes between healthy human individuals. Study-wide findings and caveats: Naive subsets, compared against memory subsets, generally had larger estimated richness values. Despite large depth, sorted-subset datasets appeared incompletely sequenced.

In the authors' methods: As immunoSEQ supplied junction-only sequences (without quality scores), filtering differed. Sequencing was performed with immunoSEQ multiplex PCR; in TCRdb, only in-frame clones are kept and a portion is missing. That table furnishes V, J and clone size, whereas the DNA furnished D and trimming. The repertoire holds about 1.5 million clones, with 95% to 99% as singletons. Free of recent acute infections or vaccinations, the donors were healthy HIV-negative adults. Sequencing was done on a sample of naive CD4+ T cells sorted from blood. Described subset: CD45RA+ positively selected. The receptor's source is a man aged 25 to 40 in good health.

CDR3 amino acids: CASSLRDRGMYGYTF. As DNA, the CDR3 is TGTGCCAGTAGTCTGCGGGACAGGGGAATGTACGGCTACACCTTC. The chain employs TRBV19 and TRBJ1-2, with 10 bases matching TRBD1. The germline V gene encodes CDR1 LNHDA and CDR2 SQIVND (reference sequence). V shed 5 bases, J shed 8 bases, and the junction held 11 bases outside the gene matches. The CDR3 extends over 15 amino acids.